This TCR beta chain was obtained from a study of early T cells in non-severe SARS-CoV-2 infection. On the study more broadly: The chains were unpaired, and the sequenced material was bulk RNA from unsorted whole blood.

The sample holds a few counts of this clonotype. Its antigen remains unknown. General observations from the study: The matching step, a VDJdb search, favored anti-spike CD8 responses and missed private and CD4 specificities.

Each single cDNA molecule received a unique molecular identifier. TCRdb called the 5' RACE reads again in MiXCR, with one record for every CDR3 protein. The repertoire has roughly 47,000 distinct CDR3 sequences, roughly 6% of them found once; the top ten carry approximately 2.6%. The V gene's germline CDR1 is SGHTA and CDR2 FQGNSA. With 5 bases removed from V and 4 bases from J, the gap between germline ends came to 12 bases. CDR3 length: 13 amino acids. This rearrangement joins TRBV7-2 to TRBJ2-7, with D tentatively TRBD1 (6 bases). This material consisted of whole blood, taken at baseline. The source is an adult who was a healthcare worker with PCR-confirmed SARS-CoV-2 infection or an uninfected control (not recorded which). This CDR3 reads CASSQGQPYEQYF. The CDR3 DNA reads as TGTGCCAGCAGCCAGGGACAACCTTACGAGCAGTACTTC.